What follows are 9 T cell receptor beta chains derived from one specimen sequenced in a study of STAT5B mutations in CD4+ large granular lymphocyte leukemia. Profiling relied on immunoSEQ multiplex PCR, and the TCRdb table lists in-frame clones only, not all of them. Of around 50,000 clones in the sample, more than 65% were seen once. Sequenced material: CD4+ T cells from blood buffy coats. The receptors derive from a human donor in good health.

This sequence joins TRBV25-1 and TRBJ2-1; TRBD2 matches 7 bases. CDR3 length equals 13 residues. CDR1 is MGHDK and CDR2 is SYGVNS in the germline V gene. Trimming cost V 6 bases and J 9 bases; bases outside gene matches: 8. For the CDR3, the DNA is TGTGCCAGCAGCCTGACTAGCTCGACTGAGCAGTTCTTC. Amino acid sequence: CASSLTSSTEQFF.

The chain employs TRBV2 and TRBJ1-4; D perhaps matches TRBD1 (6 bases). The V end was cut by 11 bases, the J end by 5 bases, with 15 bases between. This CDR3 spans 13 amino acids. CDR1 and CDR2 from the germline V gene are SNHLY and FYNNEI. CDR3 DNA sequence: TGTGCCTGCCGGAGGGGGGTGAATGAAAAACTGTTTTTT. Its protein product is CACRRGVNEKLFF.

The chain is built from TRBV9 and TRBJ2-3, with a weak D call TRBD1 (5 bases). Looked up from germline, CDR1 is SGDLS and CDR2 is YYNGEE. The CDR3 has 14 amino acids. V was shortened by 0 bases and J by 3 bases, with 8 bases between the two germline ends. In DNA, the CDR3 is TGTGCCAGCAGCGTAGGGGGCCGAACAGATACGCAGTATTTT. Encoded protein: CASSVGGRTDTQYF.

J is TRBJ1-1 and V is TRBV30; D unclear. V was trimmed by 3 bases and J by 6 bases, leaving 2 bases between them. The CDR3 runs 9 residues. CDR1 and CDR2 from the germline V gene are GTSNPN and SVGIG (reference sequence). The CDR3 DNA reads as TGTGCCTGGAGATCTGAAGCTTTCTTT. Its protein is CAWRSEAFF.

This rearrangement joins TRBV7-2 to TRBJ2-1; D may be TRBD2 (6 bases). The CDR3 is 15 residues long. Germline CDR1 SGHTA, CDR2 FQGNSA. V dropped 5 bases and J dropped 1 base, with 12 bases sitting between them. The CDR3 sequence is CASSPGLPSYNEQFF. The CDR3 DNA sequence: TGTGCCAGCAGCCCGGGACTGCCTTCCTACAATGAGCAGTTCTTC.

V gene TRBV5-4 combines with J gene TRBJ2-5; a weak D match, TRBD2 (5 bases). V was pared by 5 bases and J by 5 bases, with 16 bases between. The CDR3 covers 14 residues. CDR1 SGHNT and CDR2 YYREEE come from the germline V gene (reference sequence). CDR3 sequence reads: CASRGSQRAETQYF. CDR3 coding DNA: TGTGCCAGCAGGGGGTCTCAGAGGGCGGAGACCCAGTACTTC.

This rearrangement joins TRBV15 to TRBJ1-2; a possible D gene is TRBD1 (6 bases). V was shortened by 0 bases and J by 6 bases, with 14 bases between the two germline ends. Germline V CDR1 and CDR2: LNHNV, YYDKDF (reference sequence). This CDR3 has 15 residues. CDR3 sequence reads: CATSRDGNRVNGYTF. CDR3 sequence (DNA): TGTGCCACCAGCAGAGATGGGAACAGGGTAAATGGCTACACCTTC.

V is TRBV2 and J is TRBJ2-1; 12 bases align to TRBD2. The ends lost 6 bases at V and 12 bases at J; junction bases unmatched: 9. This CDR3 region has 14 residues. Germline V gene sequence: CDR1 SNHLY, CDR2 FYNNEI. The CDR3 region is CASSIGLAGTWQFF. CDR3 sequence (DNA): TGTGCCAGCAGCATCGGACTAGCGGGGACTTGGCAGTTCTTC.

The V and J genes are TRBV2 and TRBJ2-3, with D possibly being TRBD1 or TRBD2 (5 bases each). There are 17 residues in the CDR3. The germline V gene encodes CDR1 SNHLY and CDR2 FYNNEI. V gave up 3 bases and J gave up 2 bases, with 18 bases separating them. The CDR3 here is CASSDRVGVRNTDTQYF. In nucleotides, the CDR3 is TGTGCCAGCAGTGACAGGGTGGGAGTCAGGAACACAGATACGCAGTATTTT.